These T cell receptor beta chains were read from a single sample in a study of blood T cell repertoires in COVID-19. Only in-frame clones appear in the TCRdb table, and some are missing; sequencing was by immunoSEQ multiplex PCR. The sample holds roughly 190,000 clones, approximately 94% seen once. The sequenced sample was peripheral blood. The source is a man aged 25 to 40 with COVID-19, enrolled during active disease. Both conserved end residues are part of each CDR3. D genes are given only for firm matches. The size entry is marked missing in some rows and otherwise reads once, few, many or a size class.

TRBV7-9	few	TRBJ1-1	TRBD1	CASSEGTGPEAFF	TGTGCCAGCAGCGAGGGGACAGGCCCTGAAGCTTTCTTT
TRBV7-9	.	TRBJ2-3	.	CASSFSPGAFTDTQYF	TGTGCCAGCAGCTTCAGCCCAGGGGCCTTCACAGATACGCAGTATTTT
TRBV7-9	.	TRBJ2-7	.	CASSLALTGNSYEQYF	TGTGCCAGCAGCTTAGCGCTCACAGGGAACTCCTACGAGCAGTACTTC
TRBV25-1	.	TRBJ1-1	.	CASAPTTGLNSEAFF	TGTGCCAGCGCTCCAACGACAGGCCTCAACTCTGAAGCTTTCTTT
TRBV7-2	.	TRBJ2-7	.	CASSLTGHTYEQYF	TGTGCCAGCAGCTTAACGGGACACACCTACGAGCAGTACTTC
TRBV19	.	TRBJ1-1	TRBD1	CASRRQGRADTEAFF	TGTGCCAGTAGGCGACAGGGGCGAGCCGACACTGAAGCTTTCTTT
TRBV18	.	TRBJ2-1	TRBD2	CASSPSLAGLFEQFF	TGTGCCAGCTCACCCTCCCTAGCGGGCCTCTTTGAGCAGTTCTTC
TRBV11-1	once	TRBJ2-5	.	CASSLTTGSGETQYF	TGTGCCAGCAGCCTAACGACAGGGAGCGGGGAGACCCAGTACTTC
TRBV19	.	TRBJ2-7	.	CASSIVAESYEQYF	TGTGCCAGTAGTATAGTCGCGGAGTCCTACGAGCAGTACTTC
TRBV4-2	.	TRBJ2-5	TRBD1	CASSQESGQGQETQYF	TGTGCCAGCAGCCAAGAATCCGGACAGGGTCAAGAGACCCAGTACTTC
TRBV3-1/TRBV3-2	once	TRBJ1-6	.	CASSQGATYNSPLHF	TGTGCCAGCAGCCAAGGGGCGACCTATAATTCACCCCTCCACTTT
TRBV7-9	.	TRBJ2-5	.	CASSFDRRETQYF	TGTGCCAGCAGCTTTGACCGGAGAGAGACCCAGTACTTC
TRBV5-1	.	TRBJ1-1	.	CASSQAGGRDTEAFF	TGCGCCAGCAGCCAAGCCGGTGGGCGGGACACTGAAGCTTTCTTT
TRBV27	.	TRBJ2-2	.	CASSLTRGSSGELFF	TGTGCCAGCAGTTTAACTCGGGGATCCTCCGGGGAGCTGTTTTTT
TRBV5-1	.	TRBJ2-2	TRBD1	CASSFPTGGNTGELFF	TGCGCCAGCAGCTTCCCGACAGGGGGAAACACCGGGGAGCTGTTTTTT
TRBV18	once	TRBJ1-3	TRBD1	CASSEGQGAVGNTIYF	TGTGCCAGCTCAGAGGGACAGGGGGCTGTCGGAAACACCATATATTTT
TRBV25-1	.	TRBJ2-3	.	CASSGTGSDTQYF	TGTGCCAGCAGTGGAACAGGGTCAGATACGCAGTATTTT
TRBV5-6	.	TRBJ1-4	.	CASSLAGVNEKLFF	TGTGCCAGCAGCTTGGCCGGGGTCAATGAAAAACTGTTTTTT
TRBV19	.	TRBJ2-7	.	CASSIQAKGAYEQYF	TGTGCCAGTAGTATCCAGGCCAAAGGGGCCTACGAGCAGTACTTC
TRBV2	.	TRBJ1-1	TRBD1	CASSPGQGTEAFF	TGTGCCAGCAGCCCGGGACAGGGAACTGAAGCTTTCTTT
TRBV4-1	.	TRBJ1-2	TRBD1	CASSPGQSAYYGYTF	TGCGCCAGCAGCCCGGGACAGAGCGCATACTATGGCTACACCTTC
TRBV6-5	.	TRBJ1-5	.	CASTPGGGNQPQHF	TGTGCCAGCACTCCGGGGGGCGGCAATCAGCCCCAGCATTTT
TRBV5-1	.	TRBJ1-1	TRBD1	CASSLVGTGASGAFF	TGCGCCAGCAGCTTGGTAGGGACAGGGGCTTCGGGGGCTTTCTTT
TRBV29-1	.	TRBJ1-2	TRBD1	CSVRTGGNSNYGYTF	TGCAGCGTCCGGACAGGGGGAAACTCTAACTATGGCTACACCTTC
TRBV11-2	.	TRBJ2-7	.	CASSVGGLEQYF	TGTGCCAGCAGCGTAGGGGGGCTCGAGCAGTACTTC
TRBV30	few	TRBJ1-2	.	CAWSVSRGSIYGYTF	TGTGCCTGGAGTGTTAGTCGGGGGTCTATCTATGGCTACACCTTC
TRBV11-2	.	TRBJ1-5	.	CASSLEGLTNQPQHF	TGTGCCAGCAGCTTAGAGGGCCTTACCAATCAGCCCCAGCATTTT
TRBV4-1	once	TRBJ2-5	.	CASSQERFGGGETQYF	TGCGCCAGCAGCCAAGAAAGGTTCGGGGGAGGAGAGACCCAGTACTTC
TRBV12-3/TRBV12-4	.	TRBJ1-2	TRBD1	CASSRDRGYGYTF	TGTGCCAGCAGTCGGGACAGGGGGTATGGCTACACCTTC
TRBV27	.	TRBJ2-3	.	CASSLSTSTDTQYF	TGTGCCAGCAGTTTATCGACTAGCACAGATACGCAGTATTTT
TRBV7-2	.	TRBJ1-6	TRBD1	CASSLMQGADSPLHF	TGTGCCAGCAGCCTGATGCAGGGGGCCGATTCACCCCTCCACTTT
TRBV2	.	TRBJ1-1	.	CASSVYRGTEAFF	TGTGCCAGCAGTGTATATCGGGGCACTGAAGCTTTCTTT
TRBV27	.	TRBJ2-3	TRBD2	CVASPSGGADTQYF	TGTGTCGCCAGCCCTTCCGGGGGGGCGGATACGCAGTATTTT
TRBV2	once	TRBJ1-5	.	CASSPAPHGQPQHF	TGTGCCAGCAGTCCAGCCCCCCACGGGCAGCCCCAGCATTTT
TRBV30	.	TRBJ1-3	.	CAWSPSGNTIYF	TGTGCCTGGAGCCCGTCGGGAAACACCATATATTTT
TRBV19	.	TRBJ1-2	TRBD1	CASRWTGGVGYTF	TGTGCCAGTAGATGGACAGGGGGCGTCGGCTACACCTTC
TRBV7-9	.	TRBJ1-2	TRBD1	CASSLGTGRGYTF	TGTGCCAGCAGCTTAGGGACAGGGCGCGGCTACACCTTC
TRBV7-2	once	TRBJ2-1	TRBD1	CASSLARKGAAYNEQFF	TGTGCCAGCAGCTTAGCGCGGAAGGGGGCAGCCTACAATGAGCAGTTCTTC
TRBV4-1	.	TRBJ1-6	.	CASSQPFAGRNNSPLHF	TGCGCCAGCAGCCAACCTTTTGCGGGCCGTAATAATTCACCCCTCCACTTT
TRBV2	.	TRBJ2-7	.	CASSGRGGQGVKPYEQYF	TGTGCCAGCAGCGGGAGAGGGGGGCAGGGGGTGAAGCCCTACGAGCAGTACTTC
TRBV4-2	.	TRBJ2-3	.	CASSQDPAGARDTQYF	TGTGCCAGCAGCCAAGATCCGGCAGGGGCTCGAGATACGCAGTATTTT
TRBV30	.	TRBJ2-3	TRBD2	CAWSGSGGGADTQYF	TGTGCCTGGAGTGGAAGTGGCGGGGGGGCCGATACGCAGTATTTT
TRBV3-1/TRBV3-2	.	TRBJ2-1	.	CASSHYEAGNEQFF	TGTGCCAGCAGCCACTACGAAGCCGGGAATGAGCAGTTCTTC
TRBV9	.	TRBJ2-3	TRBD2	CASSEGLGTDTQYF	TGTGCCAGCAGCGAGGGACTAGGAACAGATACGCAGTATTTT
TRBV3-1/TRBV3-2	.	TRBJ2-7	TRBD2	CASSQGLAGGQYF	TGTGCCAGCAGCCAGGGACTAGCGGGGGGGCAGTACTTC
TRBV10-3	.	TRBJ2-1	TRBD1	CAITAGTAYNEQFF	TGTGCCATCACCGCCGGGACAGCCTACAATGAGCAGTTCTTC
TRBV6-5	.	TRBJ1-2	TRBD1	CASSYTWDRANNGYTF	TGTGCCAGCAGTTACACCTGGGACAGGGCGAATAATGGCTACACCTTC